Listed below are T cell receptor beta chains from one sample, sequenced in a study of T cell responses to AZD1222 COVID-19 vaccine. The protocol was immunoSEQ multiplex PCR, while the TCRdb copy is restricted to in-frame clones and leaves out a portion. The table includes 100,000 to 150,000 clones, 70% to 90% detected once. The sample here was peripheral blood, taken on day 0 of AZD1222 vaccination. The receptors originated from an adult in good health. Both conserved end residues are part of each CDR3. D genes are given only for firm matches. A clone size is listed for some rows: how often the clone was seen (once, few, many), or a class if it is expanded.

J,size,V,D,CDR3,DNA
TRBJ1-1,.,TRBV12-3/TRBV12-4,.,CASSPRTEAFF,TGTGCCAGCAGTCCTAGGACTGAAGCTTTCTTT
TRBJ1-5,.,TRBV6-5,.,CASSFGTGGNQPQHF,TGTGCCAGCAGTTTTGGGACGGGCGGGAATCAGCCCCAGCATTTT
TRBJ1-2,once,TRBV7-8,TRBD1,CASSLKAGTGGRRRYGYTF,TGTGCCAGCAGCTTAAAGGCAGGGACAGGGGGGCGGAGAAGGTATGGCTACACCTTC
TRBJ1-2,.,TRBV13,.,CASSSTDKTYGYTF,TGTGCCAGCAGCTCAACAGACAAGACCTATGGCTACACCTTC
TRBJ1-1,.,TRBV28,TRBD1,CASRRGQGVETEAFF,TGTGCCAGCAGACGAGGACAGGGAGTAGAGACTGAAGCTTTCTTT
TRBJ1-5,.,TRBV5-6,.,CASSPAPSDQPQHF,TGTGCCAGCAGCCCGGCCCCCAGTGATCAGCCCCAGCATTTT
TRBJ1-4,.,TRBV19,TRBD1,CASSADRGWEKLFF,TGTGCCAGTAGCGCGGACAGGGGTTGGGAAAAACTGTTTTTT
TRBJ2-4,.,TRBV7-9,.,CASSLIQKNIQYF,TGTGCCAGCAGCTTAATTCAGAAAAACATTCAGTACTTC
TRBJ1-5,.,TRBV19,.,CASSPDSYQPQHF,TGTGCCAGTAGTCCCGACAGTTATCAGCCCCAGCATTTT
TRBJ1-4,.,TRBV5-1,TRBD1,CASSLPTGGADEKLFF,TGCGCCAGCAGCTTGCCTACAGGGGGCGCGGATGAAAAACTGTTTTTT
TRBJ2-4,.,TRBV4-3,.,CASSLSPGGAKNIQYF,TGCGCCAGCAGCCTCTCCCCAGGGGGGGCCAAAAACATTCAGTACTTC
TRBJ1-1,few,TRBV6-2/TRBV6-3,.,CASSYDRELGNTEAFF,TGTGCCAGCAGTTACGATCGGGAACTGGGGAACACTGAAGCTTTCTTT
TRBJ2-7,.,TRBV14,.,CASSQGGVGTTYEQYF,TGTGCCAGCAGCCAAGGGGGGGTAGGGACCACCTACGAGCAGTACTTC
TRBJ1-6,.,TRBV5-1,.,CASWTGVAGSPLHF,TGCGCCAGCTGGACGGGTGTCGCAGGATCACCCCTCCACTTT
TRBJ2-1,.,TRBV24-1,.,CATSDFRGGSLNEQFF,TGTGCCACCAGTGATTTCAGGGGAGGGAGCCTCAATGAGCAGTTCTTC
TRBJ2-3,.,TRBV9,.,CASSVVGSTDTQYF,TGTGCCAGCAGCGTAGTTGGTAGCACAGATACGCAGTATTTT
TRBJ2-5,.,TRBV7-7,.,CASSSMGQETQYF,TGTGCCAGCAGTTCCATGGGGCAAGAGACCCAGTACTTC
TRBJ1-2,.,TRBV6-1,.,CASSEDSMAREGNYGYTF,TGTGCCAGCAGTGAAGACTCAATGGCCAGGGAGGGCAACTATGGCTACACCTTC
TRBJ1-2,.,TRBV9,TRBD1,CASRQGQGGNYGYTF,TGTGCCAGCAGACAGGGACAGGGGGGTAACTATGGCTACACCTTC
TRBJ1-1,.,TRBV18,TRBD1,CASSLGQLNTEAFF,TGTGCCAGCTCCCTGGGACAGTTGAACACTGAAGCTTTCTTT
TRBJ1-1,.,TRBV7-3,TRBD1,CASSRTGTGATEAFF,TGTGCCAGCAGCAGGACCGGGACAGGGGCCACTGAAGCTTTCTTT
TRBJ2-4,.,TRBV29-1,.,CSVRREKNIQYF,TGCAGCGTTCGACGGGAAAAAAACATTCAGTACTTC
TRBJ1-4,.,TRBV6-6,TRBD1,CASSSPRTGFNEKLFF,TGTGCCAGCAGTTCCCCCCGGACAGGCTTTAATGAAAAACTGTTTTTT
TRBJ1-5,.,TRBV7-9,.,CASSPSNSNQPQHF,TGTGCCAGCAGCCCCAGTAATAGCAATCAGCCCCAGCATTTT
TRBJ1-5,once,TRBV6-5,TRBD1,CASRAGGYSNQPQHF,TGTGCCAGCAGGGCAGGGGGTTATAGCAATCAGCCCCAGCATTTT
TRBJ1-1,.,TRBV15,.,CATSSRREDPEAFF,TGTGCCACCAGCTCCCGGAGGGAAGATCCTGAAGCTTTCTTT
TRBJ2-3,.,TRBV10-2,.,CASKVGVDGTDTQYF,TGCGCCAGCAAGGTTGGCGTGGATGGCACAGATACGCAGTATTTT
TRBJ1-2,.,TRBV11-2,.,CASSLTGADYGYTF,TGTGCCAGCAGCTTAACGGGGGCGGACTATGGCTACACCTTC
TRBJ1-2,.,TRBV11-2,.,CASSLDSQDYGYTF,TGTGCCAGCAGCTTAGATTCGCAAGACTATGGCTACACCTTC
TRBJ1-2,few,TRBV2,TRBD1,CASSPDRGVGYGYTF,TGTGCCAGCAGCCCTGACAGGGGCGTTGGGTATGGCTACACCTTC
TRBJ2-2,.,TRBV5-6,TRBD2,CASSFEREAGTGELFF,TGTGCCAGCAGCTTCGAGCGGGAGGCAGGCACCGGGGAGCTGTTTTTT
TRBJ2-7,.,TRBV6-5,.,CASRRDPYEQYF,TGTGCCAGCAGGCGGGACCCGTACGAGCAGTACTTC
TRBJ1-2,.,TRBV19,.,CASSYRLTNYGYTF,TGTGCCAGTAGTTATCGCTTGACTAACTATGGCTACACCTTC
TRBJ1-5,many,TRBV7-2,TRBD1,CASSLDRGNNQPQHF,TGTGCCAGCAGCTTAGACAGGGGGAACAATCAGCCCCAGCATTTT
TRBJ2-2,few,TRBV5-1,.,CASSLMTDTGELFF,TGCGCCAGCAGCTTGATGACAGACACCGGGGAGCTGTTTTTT
TRBJ1-2,.,TRBV18,TRBD1,CASSPDRGAKGYTF,TGTGCCAGCTCACCAGACAGGGGCGCTAAAGGCTACACCTTC
TRBJ2-1,.,TRBV4-1,TRBD2,CASGLAGGREQFF,TGCGCCAGCGGACTAGCGGGAGGCCGGGAGCAGTTCTTC
TRBJ2-1,.,TRBV9,TRBD2,CASSELSGRVYNEQFF,TGTGCCAGCAGCGAACTTAGCGGGAGGGTGTACAATGAGCAGTTCTTC
TRBJ2-3,.,TRBV11-2,.,CASSRRGGISTDTQYF,TGTGCCAGCAGCCGACGGGGCGGGATCAGCACAGATACGCAGTATTTT
TRBJ2-1,once,TRBV6-1,.,CASSARMGTDYNEQFF,TGTGCCAGCAGTGCCCGTATGGGCACCGACTACAATGAGCAGTTCTTC
TRBJ1-3,once,TRBV7-2,TRBD1,CASSSNRGRGNTIYF,TGTGCCAGCAGCTCAAACAGGGGGCGTGGAAACACCATATATTTT
TRBJ2-3,once,TRBV11-3,.,CASSLGKDTQYF,TGTGCCAGCAGCTTAGGGAAGGATACGCAGTATTTT